This record covers a single TCR beta chain. This entry is derived from a study of OX40 agonist ivuxolimab in advanced cancers. Overall study context: Participants, about 83% male, averaged roughly 59 years of age, ranging from about 23 to 80.

Sequencing used immunoSEQ multiplex PCR; TCRdb keeps in-frame clones, though not all of them. The profile covers tens of thousands of clones, with around 89% appearing a single time and approximately 0.38% taken by the ten largest. The specimen comprised CD4+ or CD8+ T cells sorted from blood, sampled in a trial of the OX40 agonist ivuxolimab. This clonotype originated in an adult with an advanced solid tumor such as melanoma, head and neck, liver or kidney cancer.

This CDR3 reads CASSWGLAGVSYEQYF. The DNA of the CDR3 is TGTGCCAGCAGCTGGGGACTAGCGGGAGTCTCCTACGAGCAGTACTTC. This chain uses TRBV5-6 with TRBJ2-7, with 14 bases matching TRBD2. The CDR3 extends over 16 amino acids. The germline V gene encodes CDR1 SGHDT and CDR2 YYEEEE. V shed 3 bases and J 0 bases; nucleotides not matched to a gene: 2.